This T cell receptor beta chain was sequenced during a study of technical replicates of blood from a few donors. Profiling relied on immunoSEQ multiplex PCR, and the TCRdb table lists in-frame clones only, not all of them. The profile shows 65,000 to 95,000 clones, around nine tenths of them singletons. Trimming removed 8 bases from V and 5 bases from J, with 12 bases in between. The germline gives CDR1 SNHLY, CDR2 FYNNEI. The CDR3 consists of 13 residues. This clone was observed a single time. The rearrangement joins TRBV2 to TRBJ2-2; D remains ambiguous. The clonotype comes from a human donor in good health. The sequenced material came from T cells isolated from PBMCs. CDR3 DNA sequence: TGTGCCAGCGGAGTGGAGAAAACCGGGGAGCTGTTTTTT. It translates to CASGVEKTGELFF.